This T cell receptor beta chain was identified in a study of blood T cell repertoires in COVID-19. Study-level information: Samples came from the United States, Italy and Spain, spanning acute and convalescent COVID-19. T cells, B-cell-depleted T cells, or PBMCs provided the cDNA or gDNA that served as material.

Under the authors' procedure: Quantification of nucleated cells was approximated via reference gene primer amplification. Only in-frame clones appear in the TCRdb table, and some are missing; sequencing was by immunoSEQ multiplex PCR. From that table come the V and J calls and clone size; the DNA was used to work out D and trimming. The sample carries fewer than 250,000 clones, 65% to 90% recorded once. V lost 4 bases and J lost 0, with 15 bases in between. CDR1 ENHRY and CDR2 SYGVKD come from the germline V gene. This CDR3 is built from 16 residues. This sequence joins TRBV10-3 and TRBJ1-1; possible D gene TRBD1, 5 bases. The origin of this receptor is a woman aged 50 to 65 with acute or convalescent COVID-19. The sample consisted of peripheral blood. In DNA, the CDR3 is TGTGCCATCAGTGGCCGACAGACATACCTGAACACTGAAGCTTTCTTT. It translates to CAISGRQTYLNTEAFF.